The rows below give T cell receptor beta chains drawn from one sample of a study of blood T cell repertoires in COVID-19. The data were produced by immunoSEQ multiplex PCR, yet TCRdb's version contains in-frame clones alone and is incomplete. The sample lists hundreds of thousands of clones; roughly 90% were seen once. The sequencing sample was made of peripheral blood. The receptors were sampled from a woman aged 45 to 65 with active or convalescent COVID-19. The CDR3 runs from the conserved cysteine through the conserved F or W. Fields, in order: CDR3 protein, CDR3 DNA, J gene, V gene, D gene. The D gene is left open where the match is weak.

CAWQLAGTYNEQFF | TGTGCCTGGCAGCTAGCGGGAACATACAATGAGCAGTTCTTC | TRBJ2-1 | TRBV30 | TRBD2
CASITGNNQPQHF | TGTGCCAGCATTACAGGTAACAATCAGCCCCAGCATTTT | TRBJ1-5 | TRBV6-5 | .
CASSPPEDRDGYTF | TGTGCCAGCAGCCCTCCAGAGGACAGGGATGGCTACACCTTC | TRBJ1-2 | TRBV7-9 | TRBD1
CASSGRGHEQYF | TGTGCCAGCAGCGGTAGGGGGCACGAGCAGTACTTC | TRBJ2-7 | TRBV7-2 | TRBD1
CASSEGTVSLRQYF | TGTGCCAGCAGCGAAGGGACAGTCTCTCTACGGCAGTACTTC | TRBJ2-7 | TRBV7-2 | TRBD1
CASRIMTTGNTEAFF | TGTGCCAGTAGAATTATGACGACAGGAAACACTGAAGCTTTCTTT | TRBJ1-1 | TRBV19 | .
CASSLQGYDTEAFF | TGTGCCAGTAGTCTACAGGGATACGACACTGAAGCTTTCTTT | TRBJ1-1 | TRBV19 | .
CASSSLAAEQYF | TGTGCCAGCAGTTCCCTGGCCGCCGAGCAGTACTTC | TRBJ2-7 | TRBV27 | .
CASSQGQGGEKLFF | TGTGCCAGCAGTCAGGGACAGGGGGGTGAAAAACTGTTTTTT | TRBJ1-4 | TRBV2 | TRBD1
CASRLGQRHTEAFF | TGTGCCAGCAGACTCGGACAGAGACACACTGAAGCTTTCTTT | TRBJ1-1 | TRBV6-5 | .
CASRRGDGNTIYF | TGTGCCAGCCGCAGGGGTGATGGAAACACCATATATTTT | TRBJ1-3 | TRBV7-8 | .
CASSSYRQGEVAVPEAFF | TGTGCCAGCAGTTCCTACCGACAGGGAGAGGTCGCAGTCCCTGAAGCTTTCTTT | TRBJ1-1 | TRBV28 | TRBD1
CASSVVGESEKLFF | TGTGCCAGCAGCGTAGTGGGAGAGAGTGAAAAACTGTTTTTT | TRBJ1-4 | TRBV9 | .